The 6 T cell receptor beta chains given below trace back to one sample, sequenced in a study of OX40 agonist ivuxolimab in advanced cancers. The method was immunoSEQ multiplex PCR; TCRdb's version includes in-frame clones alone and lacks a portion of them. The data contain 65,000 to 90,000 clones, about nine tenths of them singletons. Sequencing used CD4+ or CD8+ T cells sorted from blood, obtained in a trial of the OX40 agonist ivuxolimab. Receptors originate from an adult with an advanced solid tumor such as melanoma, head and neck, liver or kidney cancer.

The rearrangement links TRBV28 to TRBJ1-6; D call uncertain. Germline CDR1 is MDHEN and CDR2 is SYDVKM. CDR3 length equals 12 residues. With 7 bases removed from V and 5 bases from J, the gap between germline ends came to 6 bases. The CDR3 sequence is CASNQDNSPLHF. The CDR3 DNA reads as TGTGCCAGCAACCAAGATAATTCACCCCTCCACTTT.

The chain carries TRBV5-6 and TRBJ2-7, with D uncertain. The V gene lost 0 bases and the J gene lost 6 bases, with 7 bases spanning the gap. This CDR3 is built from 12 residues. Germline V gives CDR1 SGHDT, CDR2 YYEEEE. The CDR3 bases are TGTGCCAGCAGCTTGGCGTGGTTCGAGCAGTACTTC. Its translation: CASSLAWFEQYF.

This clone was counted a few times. CDR3 residues: CASRSDRGMNTEAFF. CDR3 coding DNA: TGTGCCAGCAGATCGGACAGGGGTATGAACACTGAAGCTTTCTTT. The chain couples TRBV7-9 to TRBJ1-1, with TRBD1 matching over 9 bases. The V gene end was trimmed by 6 bases and the J gene end by 0 bases; junction bases not matched to a gene: 5. CDR3 size: 15 residues. Germline loops: CDR1 SEHNR, CDR2 FQNEAQ (reference sequence).

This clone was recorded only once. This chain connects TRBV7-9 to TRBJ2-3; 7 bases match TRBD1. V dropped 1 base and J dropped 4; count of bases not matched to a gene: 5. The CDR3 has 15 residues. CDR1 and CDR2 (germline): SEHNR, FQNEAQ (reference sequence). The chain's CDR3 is CASSLVAGGSDTQYF. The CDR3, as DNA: TGTGCCAGCAGCTTAGTGGCAGGGGGATCAGATACGCAGTATTTT.

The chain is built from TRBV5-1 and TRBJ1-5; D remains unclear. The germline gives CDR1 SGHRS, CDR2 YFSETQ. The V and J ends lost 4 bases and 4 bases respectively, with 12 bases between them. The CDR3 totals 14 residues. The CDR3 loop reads CASSPGLSNQPQHF. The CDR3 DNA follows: TGCGCCAGCAGCCCGGGCCTATCTAATCAGCCCCAGCATTTT.

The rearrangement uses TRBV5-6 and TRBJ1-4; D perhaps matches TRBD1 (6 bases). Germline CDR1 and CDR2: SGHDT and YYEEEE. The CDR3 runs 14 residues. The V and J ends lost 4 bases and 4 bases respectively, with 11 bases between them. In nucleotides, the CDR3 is TGTGCCAGCAGCCCCGGGACAATTAATGAAAAACTGTTTTTT. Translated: CASSPGTINEKLFF.